This TCR beta chain was found in a study of Ad26.COV2.S vaccination and SARS-CoV-2 variants. TCRdb keeps only in-frame clones here, not all; method: immunoSEQ multiplex PCR. Of about 350,000 clones in the sample, roughly 94% are singletons; the top ten hold under 4%. The germline V gene has CDR1 MGHDK and CDR2 SYGVNS. The CDR3 totals 14 residues. V trimming: 8 bases; J trimming: 2 bases; junction bases outside the gene matches: 6. Sequencing used peripheral blood, obtained after recovery from COVID-19. The clonotype originates from a human donor who had recovered from COVID-19. This chain links TRBV25-1 with TRBJ2-7; 10 nucleotides line up with TRBD1. Here the CDR3 DNA reads TGTGCCAGCGGTGGACAGGGGGTAACCTACGAGCAGTACTTC. This encodes CASGGQGVTYEQYF.